A single sample gave rise to the 8 T cell receptor beta chains below, sequenced in a study of cytomegalovirus exposure and HLA in healthy donors. Primers for the PCR totalled 60 Vbeta and 13 Jbeta. Clones were sequenced by immunoSEQ multiplex PCR, and TCRdb holds only the in-frame ones, with some missing. Of 95,000 to 150,000 clones detected, about 60% appear once; the ten largest clones hold approximately 11%. The sequenced sample consisted of PBMCs. The origin of the receptors is a man aged 40-55 years in good health and CMV-seropositive.

The V gene is TRBV28, the J gene TRBJ2-7; tentatively, D is TRBD1 (5 bases). The CDR3 runs 15 residues. Trimming pared 7 bases from V and 9 bases from J, leaving 25 bases between. Germline V gene sequence: CDR1 MDHEN, CDR2 SYDVKM. For the CDR3, the DNA is TGTGCCAGCACACGCAGGGCCCCCCTAAATCCCCCGCAGTACTTC. Translating gives CASTRRAPLNPPQYF.

This clone was seen a few times. The rearrangement joins TRBV11-3 to TRBJ2-3; D perhaps matches TRBD1 (5 bases). The CDR3 consists of 16 residues. Per germline, CDR1 SGHNT and CDR2 YENEEA. V lost 1 base to trimming and J lost 1 base, with 12 bases between them. The CDR3 coding sequence is TGTGCCAGCAGCTTAGGAAGGGGCGAGGGCACAGATACGCAGTATTTT. This encodes CASSLGRGEGTDTQYF.

This clone was seen only a few times. The CDR3 DNA is TGTGCCAGCTCACCCCCGACTAGCGAGACCGGGGAGCTGTTTTTT. Protein: CASSPPTSETGELFF. The chain is built from TRBV18 and TRBJ2-2; 8 bases line up with TRBD2. The CDR3 is 15 amino acids. The germline V gene has CDR1 KGHSH and CDR2 LQKENI. The V segment lost 3 bases and the J segment 5 bases; nucleotides outside the gene matches: 5.

As regards this clone: This CDR3 is also generated by other DNA sequences in the sample. CDR3 bases: TGTGCCAGCAGCTTAGGCGGGAGGTCCTACGAGCAGTACTTC. It is translated as CASSLGGRSYEQYF. The J gene is TRBJ2-7, the V gene TRBV11-2; 8 positions agree with TRBD2. This CDR3 comprises 14 residues. Unmatched junction bases numbered 0, after V lost 1 base and J lost 1 base. Germline CDR1 SGHAT, CDR2 FQNNGV.

This clone was recorded only once. The rearrangement uses TRBV7-9 and TRBJ2-1, with D maybe TRBD2 (7 bases). The CDR3 covers 13 residues. The V gene lost 7 bases and the J gene lost 5 bases, with 12 bases spanning the gap. CDR1 is SEHNR, CDR2 FQNEAQ, per germline (reference sequence). Here the CDR3 reads CASMRGLDNEQFF. CDR3 bases: TGTGCCAGCATGCGGGGGCTAGACAATGAGCAGTTCTTC. The full variable domain, completed using reference TRBV7-9 and TRBJ2-1, is DTGVSQNPRHKITKRGQNVTFRCDPISEHNRLYWYRQTLGQGPEFLTYFQNEAQLEKSRLLSDRFSAERPKGSFSTLEIQRTEQGDSAMYLCASMRGLDNEQFFGPGTRLTVL.

Here the CDR3 reads CASSLPTSGRANEQFF. The DNA of the CDR3 is TGTGCCAGCAGCTTGCCGACTAGCGGGAGAGCGAATGAGCAGTTCTTC. The chain links TRBV5-4 to TRBJ2-1, with 12 nucleotides matching TRBD2. With 1 base clipped from V and 7 bases from J, the junction kept 6 bases outside the gene matches. CDR3 size: 16 residues. CDR1 and CDR2 (germline): SGHNT, YYREEE (reference sequence).

This chain uses TRBV5-5 with TRBJ2-7; 7 bases line up with TRBD1. V shed 3 bases and J 4 bases; nucleotides not matched to a gene: 16. The CDR3 is 17 residues long. Germline-derived CDR1 and CDR2 are SGHKS and YYEKEE (reference sequence). The CDR3, as DNA: TGTGCCAGCAGCTCAACCGGTGCAGGGGGTGTTGTTTACGAGCAGTACTTC. It translates to CASSSTGAGGVVYEQYF.

The V call is TRBV29-1, the J call TRBJ1-1; TRBD1 might be the D (6 bases). CDR1 and CDR2 (germline): SQVTM, ANQGSEA. CDR3 length: 11 residues. V lost 4 bases and J 10 bases, leaving 13 bases between the germline ends. CDR3 region: CSVGGGRSAFF. CDR3 nucleotides: TGCAGCGTTGGGGGGGGCCGGTCAGCTTTCTTT.